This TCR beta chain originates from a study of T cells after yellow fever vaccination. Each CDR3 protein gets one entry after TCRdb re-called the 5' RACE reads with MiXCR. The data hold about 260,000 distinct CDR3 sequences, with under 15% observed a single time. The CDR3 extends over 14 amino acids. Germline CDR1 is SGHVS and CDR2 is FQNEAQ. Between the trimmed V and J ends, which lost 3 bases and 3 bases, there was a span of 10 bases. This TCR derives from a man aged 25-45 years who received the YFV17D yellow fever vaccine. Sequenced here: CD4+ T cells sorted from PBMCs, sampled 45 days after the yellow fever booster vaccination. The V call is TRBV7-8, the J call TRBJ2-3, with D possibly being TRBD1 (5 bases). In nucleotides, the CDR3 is TGTGCCAGCAGCTTTCTCACAGGAACAGATACGCAGTATTTT. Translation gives CASSFLTGTDTQYF.